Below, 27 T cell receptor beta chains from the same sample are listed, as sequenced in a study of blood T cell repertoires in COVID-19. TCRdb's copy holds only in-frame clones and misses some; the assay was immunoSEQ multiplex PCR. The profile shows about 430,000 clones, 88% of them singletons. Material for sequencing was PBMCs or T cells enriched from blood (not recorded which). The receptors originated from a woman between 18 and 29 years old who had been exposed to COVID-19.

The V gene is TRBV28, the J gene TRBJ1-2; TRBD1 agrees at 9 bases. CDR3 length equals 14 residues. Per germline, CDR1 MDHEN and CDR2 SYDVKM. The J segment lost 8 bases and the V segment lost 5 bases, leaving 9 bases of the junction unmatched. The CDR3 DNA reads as TGTGCCAGCAGTGCGGGACAGGGAGGGAAAGGCTACACCTTC. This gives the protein CASSAGQGGKGYTF.

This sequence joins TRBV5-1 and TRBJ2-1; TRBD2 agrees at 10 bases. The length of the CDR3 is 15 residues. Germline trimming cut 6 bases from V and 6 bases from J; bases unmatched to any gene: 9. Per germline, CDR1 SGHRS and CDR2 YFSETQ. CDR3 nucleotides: TGCGCCAGCATCGGGGGGACTAGCGCCTCCAATGAGCAGTTCTTC. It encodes CASIGGTSASNEQFF.

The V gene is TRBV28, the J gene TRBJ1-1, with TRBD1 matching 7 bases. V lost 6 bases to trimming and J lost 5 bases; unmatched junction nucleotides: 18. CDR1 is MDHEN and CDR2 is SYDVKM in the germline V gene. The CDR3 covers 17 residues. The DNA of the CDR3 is TGTGCCAGCAGCCAAGTATCGGGACAGTTTTATAGTACTGAAGCTTTCTTT. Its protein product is CASSQVSGQFYSTEAFF.

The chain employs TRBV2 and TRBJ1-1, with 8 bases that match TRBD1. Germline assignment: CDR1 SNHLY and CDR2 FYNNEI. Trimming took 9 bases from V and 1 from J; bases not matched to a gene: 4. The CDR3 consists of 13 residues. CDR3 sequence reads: CARIDRGNTEAFF. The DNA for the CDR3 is TGTGCCAGAATAGACAGGGGGAACACTGAAGCTTTCTTT.

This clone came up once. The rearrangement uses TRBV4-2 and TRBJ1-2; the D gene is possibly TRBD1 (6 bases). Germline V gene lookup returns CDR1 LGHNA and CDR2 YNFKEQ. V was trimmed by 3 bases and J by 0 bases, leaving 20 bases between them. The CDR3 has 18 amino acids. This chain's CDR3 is CASSHSRDISQSNYGYTF. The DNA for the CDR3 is TGTGCCAGCAGCCATTCTCGGGACATCTCCCAATCTAACTATGGCTACACCTTC.

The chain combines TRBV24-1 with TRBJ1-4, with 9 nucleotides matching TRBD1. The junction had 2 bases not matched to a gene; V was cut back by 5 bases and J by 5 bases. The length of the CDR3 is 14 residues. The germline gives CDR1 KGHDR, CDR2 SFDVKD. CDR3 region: CATSGGTGNEKLFF. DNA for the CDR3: TGTGCCACCAGTGGGGGGACAGGGAATGAAAAACTGTTTTTT.

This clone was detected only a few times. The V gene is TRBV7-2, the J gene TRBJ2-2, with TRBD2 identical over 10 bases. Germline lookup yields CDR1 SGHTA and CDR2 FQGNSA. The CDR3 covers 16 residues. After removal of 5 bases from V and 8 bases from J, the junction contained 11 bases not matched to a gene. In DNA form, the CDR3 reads TGTGCCAGCAGCCCTACTAGCGGGGTGCCCGGGGGGGAGCTGTTTTTT. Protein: CASSPTSGVPGGELFF.

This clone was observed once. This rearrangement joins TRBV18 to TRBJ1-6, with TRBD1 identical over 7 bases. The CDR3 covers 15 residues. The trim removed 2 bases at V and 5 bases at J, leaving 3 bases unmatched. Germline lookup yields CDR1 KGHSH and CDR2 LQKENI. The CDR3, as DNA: TGTGCCAGCTCACCAAACAGGGGTGATAATTCACCCCTCCACTTT. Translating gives CASSPNRGDNSPLHF. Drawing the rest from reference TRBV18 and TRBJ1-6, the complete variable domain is NAGVMQNPRHLVRRRGQEARLRCSPMKGHSHVYWYRQLPEEGLKFMVYLQKENIIDESGMPKERFSAEFPKEGPSILRIQQVVRGDSAAYFCASSPNRGDNSPLHFGNGTRLTVT.

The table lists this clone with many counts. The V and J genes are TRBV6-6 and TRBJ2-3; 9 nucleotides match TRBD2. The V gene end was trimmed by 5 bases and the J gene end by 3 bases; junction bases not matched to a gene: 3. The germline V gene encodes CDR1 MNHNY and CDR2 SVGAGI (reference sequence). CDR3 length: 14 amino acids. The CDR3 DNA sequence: TGTGCCAGCAGTGCTAGCGGGACGACAGATACGCAGTATTTT. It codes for CASSASGTTDTQYF.

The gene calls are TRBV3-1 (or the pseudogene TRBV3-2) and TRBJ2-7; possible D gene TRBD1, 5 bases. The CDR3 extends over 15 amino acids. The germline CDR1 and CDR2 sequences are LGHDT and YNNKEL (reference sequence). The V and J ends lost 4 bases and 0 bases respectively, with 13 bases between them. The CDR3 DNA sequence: TGTGCCAGCAGCCCTAAACAGGAGAGCTCCTACGAGCAGTACTTC. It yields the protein CASSPKQESSYEQYF.

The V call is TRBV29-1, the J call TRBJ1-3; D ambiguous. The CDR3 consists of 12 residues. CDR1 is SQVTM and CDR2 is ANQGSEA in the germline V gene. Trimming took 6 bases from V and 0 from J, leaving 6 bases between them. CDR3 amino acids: CSVSYSGNTIYF. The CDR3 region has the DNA TGCAGCGTCTCTTACTCTGGAAACACCATATATTTT.

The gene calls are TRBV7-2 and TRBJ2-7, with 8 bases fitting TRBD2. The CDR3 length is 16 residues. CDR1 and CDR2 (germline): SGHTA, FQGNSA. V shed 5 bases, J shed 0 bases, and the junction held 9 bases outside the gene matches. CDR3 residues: CASSRLSGSLSYEQYF. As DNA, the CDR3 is TGTGCCAGCAGCCGTCTAAGCGGGAGTCTCTCCTACGAGCAGTACTTC.

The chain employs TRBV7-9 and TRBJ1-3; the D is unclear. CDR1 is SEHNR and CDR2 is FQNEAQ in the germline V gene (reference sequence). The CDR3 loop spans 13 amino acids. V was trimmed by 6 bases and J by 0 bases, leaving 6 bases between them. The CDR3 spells CASRHSSGNTIYF. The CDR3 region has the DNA TGTGCCAGCAGGCACAGCTCTGGAAACACCATATATTTT.

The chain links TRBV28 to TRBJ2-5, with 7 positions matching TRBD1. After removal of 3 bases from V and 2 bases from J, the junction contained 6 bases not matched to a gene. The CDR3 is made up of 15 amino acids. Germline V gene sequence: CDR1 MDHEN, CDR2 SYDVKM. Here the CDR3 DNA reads TGTGCCAGCAGTTTCTCCCCGACAGGGCAAGAGACCCAGTACTTC. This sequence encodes CASSFSPTGQETQYF.

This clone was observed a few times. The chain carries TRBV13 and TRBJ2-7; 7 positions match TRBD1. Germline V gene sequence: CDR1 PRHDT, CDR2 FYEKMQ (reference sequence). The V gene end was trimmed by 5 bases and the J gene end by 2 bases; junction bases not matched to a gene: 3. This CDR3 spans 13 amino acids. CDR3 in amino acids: CASSPGQTYEQYF. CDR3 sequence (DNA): TGTGCCAGCAGCCCGGGACAGACCTACGAGCAGTACTTC.

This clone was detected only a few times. CDR3 residues: CAWSVGGPAKNIQYF. The CDR3, as DNA: TGTGCCTGGAGTGTAGGGGGTCCCGCCAAAAACATTCAGTACTTC. V usage is TRBV30 and J usage is TRBJ2-4, with D perhaps matching TRBD1 (6 bases). V was cut by 0 bases and J by 1 base, with 10 bases left in between. Germline V CDR1 and CDR2: GTSNPN, SVGIG (reference sequence). This CDR3 region has 15 residues. Together with reference TRBV30 and TRBJ2-4, the CDR3 gives the full variable domain: SQTIHQWPATLVQPVGSPLSLECTVEGTSNPNLYWYRQAAGRGLQLLFYSVGIGQISSEVPQNLSASRPQDRQFILSSKKLLLSDSGFYLCAWSVGGPAKNIQYFGAGTRLSVL.

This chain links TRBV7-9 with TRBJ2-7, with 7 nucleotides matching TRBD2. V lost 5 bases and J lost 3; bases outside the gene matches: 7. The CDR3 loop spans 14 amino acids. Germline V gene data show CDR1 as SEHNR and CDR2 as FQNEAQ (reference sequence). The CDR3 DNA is TGTGCCAGCAGCCTCTTCGGGGGGTACTACGAGCAGTACTTC. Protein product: CASSLFGGYYEQYF.

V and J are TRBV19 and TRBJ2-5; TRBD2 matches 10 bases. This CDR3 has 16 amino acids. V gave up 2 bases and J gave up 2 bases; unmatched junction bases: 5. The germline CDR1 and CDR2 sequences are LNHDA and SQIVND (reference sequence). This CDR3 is CASSISTSGSQETQYF. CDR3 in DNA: TGTGCCAGTAGTATATCGACTAGCGGGTCTCAAGAGACCCAGTACTTC.

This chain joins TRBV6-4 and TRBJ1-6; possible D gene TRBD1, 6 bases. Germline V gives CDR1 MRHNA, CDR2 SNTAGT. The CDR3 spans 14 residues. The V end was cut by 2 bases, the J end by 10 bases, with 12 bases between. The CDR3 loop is CASSDPQGNSPLHF. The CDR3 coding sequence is TGTGCCAGCAGTGACCCTCAGGGGAACTCACCCCTCCACTTT.

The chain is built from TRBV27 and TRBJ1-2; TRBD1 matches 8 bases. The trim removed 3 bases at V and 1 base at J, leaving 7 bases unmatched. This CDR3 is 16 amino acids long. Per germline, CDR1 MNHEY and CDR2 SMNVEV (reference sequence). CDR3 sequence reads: CASSFSQGQGNYGYTF. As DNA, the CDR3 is TGTGCCAGCAGTTTTTCCCAAGGACAGGGTAACTATGGCTACACCTTC.

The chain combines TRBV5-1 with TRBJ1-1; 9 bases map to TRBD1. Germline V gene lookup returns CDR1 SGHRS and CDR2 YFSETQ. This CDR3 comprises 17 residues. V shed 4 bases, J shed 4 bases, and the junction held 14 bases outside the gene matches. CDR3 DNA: TGCGCCAGCAGCAAGTCCGGGACAGGGTATCGGGCCACTGAAGCTTTCTTT. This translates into CASSKSGTGYRATEAFF.

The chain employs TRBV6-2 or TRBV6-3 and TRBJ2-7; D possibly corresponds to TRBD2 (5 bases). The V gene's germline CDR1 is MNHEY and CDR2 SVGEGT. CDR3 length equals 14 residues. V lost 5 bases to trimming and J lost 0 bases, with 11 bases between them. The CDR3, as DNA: TGTGCCAGCAGTACGGACTCGAGCTCCTACGAGCAGTACTTC. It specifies CASSTDSSSYEQYF.

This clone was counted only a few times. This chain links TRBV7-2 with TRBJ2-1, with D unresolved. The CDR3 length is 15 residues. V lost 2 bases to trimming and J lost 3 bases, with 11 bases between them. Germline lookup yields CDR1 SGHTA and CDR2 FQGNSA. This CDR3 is CASSLTVEFYNEQFF. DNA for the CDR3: TGTGCCAGCAGCTTAACAGTCGAGTTCTACAATGAGCAGTTCTTC.

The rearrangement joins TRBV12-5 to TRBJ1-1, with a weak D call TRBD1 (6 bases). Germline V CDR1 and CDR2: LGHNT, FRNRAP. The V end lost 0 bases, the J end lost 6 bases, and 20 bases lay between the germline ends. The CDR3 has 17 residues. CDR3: CASGLVLQGSSKSEAFF. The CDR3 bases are TGTGCTAGTGGTTTGGTACTACAGGGCTCAAGTAAATCTGAAGCTTTCTTT.

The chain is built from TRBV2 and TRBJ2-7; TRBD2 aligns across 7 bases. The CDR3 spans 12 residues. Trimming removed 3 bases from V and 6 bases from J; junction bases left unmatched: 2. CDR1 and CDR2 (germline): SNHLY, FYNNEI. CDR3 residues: CASSDVAGEQYF. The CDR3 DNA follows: TGTGCCAGCAGTGACGTAGCGGGCGAGCAGTACTTC. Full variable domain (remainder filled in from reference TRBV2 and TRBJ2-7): EPEVTQTPSHQVTQMGQEVILRCVPISNHLYFYWYRQILGQKVEFLVSFYNNEISEKSEIFDDQFSVERPDGSNFTLKIRSTKLEDSAMYFCASSDVAGEQYFGPGTRLTVT.

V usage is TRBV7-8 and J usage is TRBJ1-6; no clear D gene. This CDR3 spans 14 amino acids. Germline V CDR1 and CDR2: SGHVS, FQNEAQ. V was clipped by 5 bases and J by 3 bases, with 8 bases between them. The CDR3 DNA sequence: TGTGCCAGCAGCCCGGGGAGCTATAATTCACCCCTCCACTTT. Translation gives CASSPGSYNSPLHF.

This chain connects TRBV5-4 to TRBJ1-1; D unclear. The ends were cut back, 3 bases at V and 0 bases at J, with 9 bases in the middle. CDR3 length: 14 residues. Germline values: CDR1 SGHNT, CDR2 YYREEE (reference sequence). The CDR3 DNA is TGTGCCAGCAGCTCCGTCGACATGAACACTGAAGCTTTCTTT. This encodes CASSSVDMNTEAFF.